The sequence of this T cell receptor beta chain was determined in a study of shared clonotypes between healthy human individuals. Study-wide results and caveats: Shared across several donors were around 4.7% of the naive CD4 clonotypes. Donor scarcity curtailed the genetic and exposure-history diversity represented herein.

Deep was the level at which the assay was run. Produced via immunoSEQ multiplex PCR; TCRdb's table is partial and in-frame only. This sample carries about 2.1 million clones, about 93% of them seen once, and the ten largest clones take around 1.7%. A remark on this clone: Its antigen is not known.

Naive CD8 cells were CD45RO-negative, positively selected for CCR7, excluding terminally differentiated effector memory CD45RA+ cells. This clonotype was sampled from a man younger than 35 in good health. Some clones in this sample may be carry-over from other donors' samples. Sequencing was done on a sample of naive CD8+ T cells from PBMCs.

This CDR3 reads CASSLTGVPYNEQFF. DNA for the CDR3: TGTGCCAGCAGTTTAACAGGGGTCCCCTACAATGAGCAGTTCTTC. The chain employs TRBV28 and TRBJ2-1, with TRBD1 matching over 7 bases. Looked up from germline, CDR1 is MDHEN and CDR2 is SYDVKM. The junction had 3 bases not matched to a gene; V was cut back by 2 bases and J by 2 bases. The CDR3 is 15 residues long.